A single sample gave rise to the 23 T cell receptor beta chains below, sequenced in a study of blood T cell repertoires in COVID-19. The assay was immunoSEQ multiplex PCR, and TCRdb's table has in-frame clones only and misses some. The table has about 200,000 clones, around nine tenths seen once; the top ten hold 1.6%. The sample consisted of peripheral blood. The receptors stem from a man younger than 35 with active or convalescent COVID-19.

V and J are TRBV11-2 and TRBJ2-1, with D uncertain. The germline CDR1 and CDR2 sequences are SGHAT and FQNNGV. The CDR3 extends over 15 amino acids. Trimming pared 5 bases from V and 3 bases from J, leaving 14 bases between. The CDR3 here is CASSPSLSGYNEQFF. DNA of the CDR3: TGTGCCAGCAGCCCTAGTCTATCCGGCTACAATGAGCAGTTCTTC.

The chain joins TRBV19 to TRBJ1-1; TRBD1 might be the D (6 bases). This CDR3 is 15 amino acids long. Germline lookup yields CDR1 LNHDA and CDR2 SQIVND (reference sequence). Deletions cut 4 bases from V and 1 base from J, with 13 bases between. The CDR3 nucleotides are TGTGCCAGTAGTACCCAGGGGTACGGGAACACTGAAGCTTTCTTT. This encodes CASSTQGYGNTEAFF.

The chain uses TRBV24-1 and TRBJ2-2, with 9 bases fitting TRBD2. J gave up 4 bases and V 4 bases, and 9 bases lay outside the gene matches. CDR3 length equals 17 residues. Looked up from germline, CDR1 is KGHDR and CDR2 is SFDVKD. Here the CDR3 reads CATSDRRGAGGTGELFF. CDR3 DNA sequence: TGTGCCACCAGTGACCGAAGAGGAGCGGGAGGCACCGGGGAGCTGTTTTTT.

The V gene is TRBV12-5, the J gene TRBJ1-1, with D perhaps matching TRBD1 (5 bases). Germline assignment: CDR1 LGHNT and CDR2 FRNRAP. The V gene lost 1 base and the J gene lost 4 bases, with 13 bases spanning the gap. This CDR3 contains 15 residues. Written as DNA, the CDR3 is TGTGCTAGTGGTTTGGGGATGACAGTGGTCACTGAAGCTTTCTTT. This codes for CASGLGMTVVTEAFF. The complete variable domain, with remaining parts taken from reference TRBV12-5 and TRBJ1-1, reads DARVTQTPRHKVTEMGQEVTMRCQPILGHNTVFWYRQTMMQGLELLAYFRNRAPLDDSGMPKDRFSAEMPDATLATLKIQPSEPRDSAVYFCASGLGMTVVTEAFFGQGTRLTVV.

This clone has just one count. This chain joins TRBV5-5 and TRBJ2-7; 9 bases line up with TRBD1. The CDR3 has 14 residues. V shed 4 bases, J shed 5 bases, and the junction held 7 bases outside the gene matches. CDR1 is SGHKS and CDR2 is YYEKEE in the germline V gene (reference sequence). The CDR3 here is CASSPGTGRDEQYF. CDR3 DNA sequence: TGTGCCAGCAGCCCGGGGACAGGGAGGGACGAGCAGTACTTC.

V and J are TRBV7-3 and TRBJ1-2; 10 bases line up with TRBD1. The length of the CDR3 is 17 residues. The junction had 15 bases not matched to a gene; V was cut back by 1 base and J by 10 bases. The germline CDR1 and CDR2 sequences are SGHTA and FQGTGA. This CDR3 reads CASSLSFIGTGEGNYTF. In nucleotides, the CDR3 is TGTGCCAGCAGCTTAAGTTTTATTGGGACAGGGGAAGGAAACTACACCTTC.

CDR3 amino acids: CASSLVSGENTGELFF. CDR3 coding DNA: TGTGCCAGCAGCTTAGTTAGCGGGGAGAACACCGGGGAGCTGTTTTTT. V and J are TRBV7-2 and TRBJ2-2, with 8 bases matching TRBD2. J was trimmed by 1 base and V by 1 base; bases with no gene match: 2. Germline lookup yields CDR1 SGHTA and CDR2 FQGNSA. This CDR3 spans 16 amino acids.

The chain is built from TRBV7-2 and TRBJ2-2; 8 nucleotides match TRBD2. Germline CDR1 reads SGHTA; CDR2 reads FQGNSA. CDR3 size: 16 residues. With 6 bases clipped from V and 0 bases from J, the junction kept 6 bases outside the gene matches. This CDR3 is CASSYTSGANTGELFF. CDR3 nucleotides: TGTGCCAGCAGTTACACTAGCGGAGCGAACACCGGGGAGCTGTTTTTT.

V gene TRBV27 combines with J gene TRBJ2-1, with a possible D match to TRBD1 (7 bases). This CDR3 has 15 residues. Trimming cost V 3 bases and J 7 bases, with 16 bases left between them. Germline lookup yields CDR1 MNHEY and CDR2 SMNVEV (reference sequence). The CDR3 region is CASSFRRGEGNEQFF. DNA for the CDR3: TGTGCCAGCAGTTTTCGCAGGGGGGAAGGGAATGAGCAGTTCTTC.

CDR3 sequence (DNA): TGTGCCAGCAGTCACGGACAGGGAAGGAGCACTGAAGCTTTCTTT. This translates into CASSHGQGRSTEAFF. V is TRBV6-5 and J is TRBJ1-1, with TRBD1 matching 8 bases. Germline V gene lookup returns CDR1 MNHEY and CDR2 SVGAGI. V trimming: 5 bases; J trimming: 4 bases; junction bases outside the gene matches: 9. This CDR3 has 15 residues.

This rearrangement joins TRBV6-5 to TRBJ1-4; D may be TRBD1 (5 bases). V lost 0 bases to trimming and J lost 8 bases, with 16 bases between them. Germline CDR1 is MNHEY and CDR2 is SVGAGI. The CDR3 totals 16 residues. CDR3 bases: TGTGCCAGCAGTTACTCGAGAACAGGCAAGGAAGAAAAACTGTTTTTT. Protein product: CASSYSRTGKEEKLFF.

This chain links TRBV5-1 with TRBJ2-2, with a weak D call TRBD2 (5 bases). This CDR3 region has 15 residues. The ends were cut back, 9 bases at V and 1 base at J, with 16 bases in the middle. Germline values: CDR1 SGHRS, CDR2 YFSETQ. Here the CDR3 reads CATQVGKGNTGELFF. The CDR3 DNA is TGCGCCACCCAAGTCGGGAAGGGGAACACCGGGGAGCTGTTTTTT.

The rearrangement joins TRBV19 to TRBJ1-1; the D is unclear. The CDR3 is 14 amino acids. Germline CDR1 LNHDA, CDR2 SQIVND (reference sequence). With 10 bases removed from V and 0 bases from J, the gap between germline ends came to 15 bases. DNA of the CDR3: TGTGCCACCCGGCTGGGGAGGATGAACACTGAAGCTTTCTTT. Protein sequence: CATRLGRMNTEAFF.

This chain uses TRBV9 with TRBJ1-6; D not resolved. The V and J ends lost 0 bases and 11 bases respectively, with 6 bases between them. The germline CDR1 and CDR2 sequences are SGDLS and YYNGEE. CDR3 length: 12 residues. The CDR3 nucleotides read TGTGCCAGCAGCGTAGGAGGGACACCCCTCCACTTT. It encodes CASSVGGTPLHF. Together with reference TRBV9 and TRBJ1-6, the CDR3 gives the full variable domain: DSGVTQTPKHLITATGQRVTLRCSPRSGDLSVYWYQQSLDQGLQFLIQYYNGEERAKGNILERFSAQQFPDLHSELNLSSLELGDSALYFCASSVGGTPLHFGNGTRLTVT.

The chain joins TRBV15 to TRBJ2-5, with 10 bases that match TRBD2. CDR1 is LNHNV and CDR2 is YYDKDF in the germline V gene (reference sequence). J gave up 2 bases and V 5 bases, and 8 bases lay outside the gene matches. The CDR3 consists of 16 residues. The CDR3 DNA reads as TGTGCCACCAGCCACGTTAGCGGGGGGCAACAAGAGACCCAGTACTTC. Its protein is CATSHVSGGQQETQYF. The whole variable domain, remainder taken from reference TRBV15 and TRBJ2-5, is DAMVIQNPRYQVTQFGKPVTLSCSQTLNHNVMYWYQQKSSQAPKLLFHYYDKDFNNEADTPDNFQSRRPNTSFCFLDIRSPGLGDTAMYLCATSHVSGGQQETQYFGPGTRLLVL.

This clone was recorded once. The V and J genes are TRBV5-6 and TRBJ1-2, with TRBD1 identical over 7 bases. CDR1 and CDR2 (germline): SGHDT, YYEEEE. The CDR3 is 13 amino acids. J gave up 3 bases and V 2 bases, and 1 base lay outside the gene matches. CDR3 amino acids: CASSLGGYYGYTF. As DNA, the CDR3 is TGTGCCAGCAGCTTAGGGGGCTACTATGGCTACACCTTC.

This chain links TRBV10-3 with TRBJ1-3; D ambiguous. Trimming stripped 10 bases from V and 0 bases from J, with 13 bases between. The CDR3 length is 14 residues. Germline CDR1 ENHRY, CDR2 SYGVKD. The CDR3, as DNA: TGTGCCACCTTGGCGGAGGGCTCTGGAAACACCATATATTTT. Translated, it gives CATLAEGSGNTIYF.

The chain joins TRBV2 to TRBJ1-1; D remains ambiguous. Germline CDR1 reads SNHLY; CDR2 reads FYNNEI. Trimming cost V 7 bases and J 4 bases, with 16 bases left between them. This CDR3 has 14 residues. The CDR3 DNA sequence: TGTGCCAGCACCGTTCTGGGTTCGGGCACTGAAGCTTTCTTT. Translating gives CASTVLGSGTEAFF.

The chain employs TRBV5-1 and TRBJ1-1; D gene ambiguous. The CDR3 totals 13 residues. V shed 2 bases and J shed 5 bases, with 10 bases lying between them. CDR1 SGHRS and CDR2 YFSETQ come from the germline V gene. This CDR3 reads CASSLDPETEAFF. The CDR3 DNA sequence: TGCGCCAGCAGCTTAGATCCTGAGACTGAAGCTTTCTTT. The full variable domain, rest sourced from reference TRBV5-1 and TRBJ1-1, is KAGVTQTPRYLIKTRGQQVTLSCSPISGHRSVSWYQQTPGQGLQFLFEYFSETQRNKGNFPGRFSGRQFSNSRSEMNVSTLELGDSALYLCASSLDPETEAFFGQGTRLTVV.

CDR3 in amino acids: CSVFGASGSYEQYF. The CDR3 DNA sequence: TGCAGCGTTTTCGGGGCTAGCGGGAGCTACGAGCAGTACTTC. V and J are TRBV29-1 and TRBJ2-7, with 10 bases fitting TRBD2. The CDR3 consists of 14 residues. With V trimmed by 5 bases and J by 3 bases, 7 bases remained unmatched. Germline CDR1 reads SQVTM; CDR2 reads ANQGSEA.

The chain joins TRBV6-1 to TRBJ2-7, with D maybe TRBD2 (6 bases). The germline CDR1 and CDR2 sequences are MNHNS and SASEGT. The CDR3 has 16 residues. The V and J ends lost 3 bases and 1 base respectively, with 16 bases between them. The CDR3 here is CASSEGPGLESYEQYF. Here the CDR3 DNA reads TGTGCCAGCAGTGAGGGACCGGGACTGGAGTCCTACGAGCAGTACTTC.

The DNA for the CDR3 is TGTGCCAGCAGGGGACAGGGGTGGACTGAAGCTTTCTTT. Translation: CASRGQGWTEAFF. The chain combines TRBV6-5 with TRBJ1-1, with 10 positions matching TRBD1. Germline trimming cut 6 bases from V and 5 bases from J; bases unmatched to any gene: 3. In germline, CDR1 is MNHEY, CDR2 SVGAGI. The CDR3 spans 13 residues.

V gene TRBV27 combines with J gene TRBJ2-2; D is perhaps TRBD1 (5 bases). Germline loops: CDR1 MNHEY, CDR2 SMNVEV (reference sequence). The CDR3 extends over 14 amino acids. Between the trimmed V and J ends, which lost 4 bases and 4 bases, there was a span of 10 bases. DNA of the CDR3: TGTGCCAGCAGTTACGGACACCTCACCGGGGAGCTGTTTTTT. It codes for CASSYGHLTGELFF.